One and the same sample provided the 30 T cell receptor beta chains below, sequenced in a study of T cells in Graves' hyperthyroidism and ophthalmopathy. Amplification yielded TCR beta CDR3 regions, with RNA transcripts as the source. A first-round RT-PCR of the TCR CDR3 used the HTBI primer set. TCRdb re-analysed the multiplex PCR reads in MiXCR, keeping a single row per CDR3 protein. The repertoire includes some 400,000 distinct CDR3 sequences, roughly 14% of them detected once, and 20% sits in the top ten. The sequenced sample consisted of blood. All receptors derive from a man aged 25-45 years with Graves' hyperthyroidism that later progressed to Graves' ophthalmopathy.

The chain carries TRBV28 and TRBJ1-3; 9 nucleotides match TRBD1. V gave up 6 bases and J gave up 8 bases; unmatched junction bases: 8. CDR3 length: 14 residues. In germline, CDR1 is MDHEN, CDR2 SYDVKM. The CDR3 sequence: CASSSTGGPDTIYF. Here the CDR3 DNA reads TGTGCCAGCAGCTCCACAGGGGGCCCAGACACCATATATTTT.

This clonotype was counted a few times. The chain employs TRBV19 and TRBJ1-5; 9 bases are shared with TRBD1. There are 19 residues in the CDR3. After removal of 5 bases from V and 0 bases from J, the junction contained 14 bases not matched to a gene. Germline CDR1 and CDR2: LNHDA and SQIVND (reference sequence). The CDR3: CASSPLVGQGTYSNQPQHF. The DNA of the CDR3 is TGTGCCAGTAGTCCGCTCGTAGGACAGGGGACGTATAGCAATCAGCCCCAGCATTTT. Drawing the rest from reference TRBV19 and TRBJ1-5, the complete variable domain is DGGITQSPKYLFRKEGQNVTLSCEQNLNHDAMYWYRQDPGQGLRLIYYSQIVNDFQKGDIAEGYSVSREKKESFPLTVTSAQKNPTAFYLCASSPLVGQGTYSNQPQHFGDGTRLSIL.

The V call is TRBV20-1, the J call TRBJ2-1, with 12 bases lining up with TRBD2. The CDR3 consists of 15 residues. Germline V gives CDR1 DFQATT, CDR2 SNEGSKA (reference sequence). The trim removed 2 bases at V and 8 bases at J, leaving 7 bases unmatched. The CDR3 is CSARSLAGGRDEQFF. The CDR3, as DNA: TGCAGTGCTAGATCTCTAGCGGGGGGGCGGGATGAGCAGTTCTTC.

CDR3 sequence reads: CASSQEGGNYGYTF. CDR3 sequence (DNA): TGTGCCAGCAGCCAAGAGGGAGGGAACTATGGCTACACCTTC. This rearrangement joins TRBV4-2 to TRBJ1-2; D is ambiguous. V was clipped by 0 bases and J by 2 bases, with 7 bases between them. The CDR3 loop spans 14 amino acids. Germline V gives CDR1 LGHNA, CDR2 YNFKEQ.

Ten or more counts support this clonotype. This rearrangement joins TRBV27 to TRBJ2-2; 15 nucleotides agree with TRBD2. The CDR3 is 18 amino acids. CDR1 and CDR2 (germline): MNHEY, SMNVEV (reference sequence). V dropped 6 bases and J dropped 5; count of bases not matched to a gene: 10. In nucleotides, the CDR3 is TGTGCCAGCAGCCCCGGACTAGCGGGGGGGCGAAGGACCGGGGAGCTGTTTTTT. Translation: CASSPGLAGGRRTGELFF.

This clonotype was seen at least ten times. The junction and the germline gene differ at one end; a read error may be behind it. The chain is built from TRBV12-5 and TRBJ2-1, with 8 bases matching TRBD2. CDR3 length: 14 amino acids. Germline CDR1 is LGHNT and CDR2 is FRNRAP. CDR3 region: CASGKAGAYNEQFF. The CDR3 DNA reads TGTGCTAGTGGTAAAGCGGGGGCCTATAATGAGCAGTTCTTC.

This clonotype was counted at least ten times. The J gene is TRBJ1-1, the V gene TRBV6-1, with D perhaps matching TRBD1 (6 bases). V was trimmed by 6 bases and J by 0 bases, leaving 14 bases between them. The CDR3 runs 15 residues. CDR1 is MNHNS and CDR2 is SASEGT in the germline V gene. CDR3 in amino acids: CASSPLQGMNTEAFF. Written as DNA, the CDR3 is TGTGCCAGCAGCCCGTTACAGGGAATGAACACTGAAGCTTTCTTT.

Only a few counts were recorded for this clonotype. The gene calls are TRBV3-1 and TRBJ2-7; D is perhaps TRBD2 (5 bases). The CDR3 covers 16 residues. Trimming removed 0 bases at V and 3 bases at J, with 15 bases between. Per germline, CDR1 LGHDT and CDR2 YNNKEL (reference sequence). DNA for the CDR3: TGTGCCAGCAGCCAAGAACCGCGGGTGGGGAACTACGAGCAGTACTTC. Residues: CASSQEPRVGNYEQYF.

The J gene is TRBJ1-5, the V gene TRBV19; 8 bases align to TRBD1. V trimming: 9 bases; J trimming: 5 bases; junction bases outside the gene matches: 6. There are 13 residues in the CDR3. CDR1 is LNHDA, CDR2 SQIVND, per germline (reference sequence). The CDR3 spells CASTGQGYQPQHF. CDR3 bases: TGTGCCAGCACCGGACAGGGATATCAGCCCCAGCATTTT.

V usage is TRBV5-5 and J usage is TRBJ2-3, with unresolved D. The germline gives CDR1 SGHKS, CDR2 YYEKEE (reference sequence). The CDR3 totals 11 residues. Trimming removed 4 bases at V and 11 bases at J, with 11 bases between. CDR3 DNA sequence: TGTGCCAGCAGCCTCGACACCGTGCAGTATTTT. This encodes CASSLDTVQYF.

This clonotype turned up a few times. The chain links TRBV4-1 to TRBJ1-1; D remains ambiguous. CDR3 length: 15 amino acids. Germline assignment: CDR1 MGHRA and CDR2 YSYEKL. V dropped 0 bases and J dropped 1 base, with 9 bases sitting between them. The CDR3 DNA reads as TGCGCCAGCAGCCAAGAATTGCGGAGGAACACTGAAGCTTTCTTT. Amino acid sequence: CASSQELRRNTEAFF.

This clonotype was detected ten times or more. This sequence joins TRBV20-1 and TRBJ2-7; D is unresolved. The germline V gene encodes CDR1 DFQATT and CDR2 SNEGSKA (reference sequence). The CDR3 covers 14 residues. V lost 3 bases and J 0 bases, leaving 12 bases between the germline ends. The CDR3 DNA is TGCAGTGCTAGTGGGTGGGTTGGCTCCTACGAGCAGTACTTC. Encoded protein: CSASGWVGSYEQYF.

This clonotype was found many times. The J gene is TRBJ1-4, the V gene TRBV2; TRBD1 aligns across 7 bases. CDR1 is SNHLY and CDR2 is FYNNEI in the germline V gene. V was clipped by 5 bases and J by 5 bases; unmatched bases: 5. The CDR3 length is 14 residues. The CDR3 loop reads CASSRGQKNEKLFF. The CDR3 DNA sequence: TGTGCCAGCAGTAGGGGACAGAAAAATGAAAAACTGTTTTTT.

At least ten counts were recorded for this clonotype. V usage is TRBV11-1 and J usage is TRBJ2-7, with a possible D match to TRBD1 (5 bases). Deletions cut 5 bases from V and 4 bases from J, with 12 bases between. The CDR3 covers 13 residues. Germline values: CDR1 SGHAT, CDR2 FQDESV (reference sequence). CDR3 sequence (DNA): TGTGCCAGCAGCCACCGACAGCTATACGAGCAGTACTTC. Protein product: CASSHRQLYEQYF.

This chain uses TRBV5-8 with TRBJ1-2, with 8 positions matching TRBD1. This CDR3 region has 15 residues. V shed 0 bases and J 4 bases; nucleotides not matched to a gene: 5. From germline, CDR1 is SGHTS and CDR2 YDEGEE. The CDR3 region has the DNA TGTGCCAGCAGCTTGGCAACAGGGGGGACCTATGGCTACACCTTC. This encodes CASSLATGGTYGYTF.

The CDR3 loop is CASSFLGVQGGYTF. In DNA form, the CDR3 reads TGTGCCAGCAGTTTTTTGGGGGTCCAAGGCGGCTACACCTTC. The chain recombines TRBV28 with TRBJ1-2, with D possibly matching TRBD1 (5 bases). The V end lost 3 bases, the J end lost 8 bases, and 16 bases lay between the germline ends. Germline CDR1 MDHEN, CDR2 SYDVKM. The CDR3 sequence is 14 residues long.

This clonotype was seen only a few times. The chain joins TRBV20-1 to TRBJ2-7; no clear D gene. Trimming cost V 3 bases and J 1 base, with 10 bases left between them. CDR1 is DFQATT and CDR2 is SNEGSKA in the germline V gene (reference sequence). The CDR3 is 13 residues long. This CDR3 is CSASLVGSYEQYF. The DNA for the CDR3 is TGCAGTGCTAGTCTAGTTGGTTCCTACGAGCAGTACTTC.

The rearrangement joins TRBV9 to TRBJ2-3, with D possibly being TRBD2 (5 bases). V lost 0 bases and J lost 0, with 14 bases in between. Per the germline V gene, CDR1 is SGDLS and CDR2 is YYNGEE. The CDR3 has 17 amino acids. CDR3 amino acids: CASSVVSGEYSTDTQYF. DNA of the CDR3: TGTGCCAGCAGCGTAGTATCTGGGGAGTACAGCACAGATACGCAGTATTTT.

This clonotype turned up a few times. V and J are TRBV9 and TRBJ1-5; a weak D match, TRBD1 (5 bases). In germline, CDR1 is SGDLS, CDR2 YYNGEE. The CDR3 has 15 residues. V was cut by 0 bases and J by 3 bases, with 10 bases left in between. CDR3 loop: CASSVDAGINQPQHF. CDR3 bases: TGTGCCAGCAGCGTAGATGCAGGGATCAATCAGCCCCAGCATTTT.

V and J are TRBV6-1 and TRBJ2-3; tentative D call: TRBD2 (6 bases). Germline CDR1 and CDR2: MNHNS and SASEGT. The ends were cut back, 6 bases at V and 4 bases at J, with 20 bases in the middle. This CDR3 comprises 16 residues. The CDR3 reads CASSMGLLDWADTQYF. In DNA form, the CDR3 reads TGTGCCAGCAGCATGGGACTCCTGGACTGGGCAGATACGCAGTATTTT.

This clonotype came up many times. The CDR3 bases are TGTGCCTGGAGTGTTAAGGGGATCTACGAGCAGTACTTC. Translating it yields CAWSVKGIYEQYF. The chain joins TRBV30 to TRBJ2-7, with a possible D match to TRBD1 (5 bases). V gave up 0 bases and J gave up 3 bases, with 9 bases separating them. This CDR3 region has 13 residues. Germline values: CDR1 GTSNPN, CDR2 SVGIG (reference sequence).

This clonotype was observed once. The rearrangement joins TRBV20-1 to TRBJ2-6, with D possibly TRBD2 on 5 matching bases. The length of the CDR3 is 14 residues. CDR1 is DFQATT, CDR2 SNEGSKA, per germline (reference sequence). Trimming took off 0 bases at V and 8 bases at J, with 11 bases between the two ends. The CDR3 loop reads CSARDFRESNVLTF. The DNA of the CDR3 is TGCAGTGCTAGAGATTTTAGGGAGTCCAACGTCCTGACTTTC.

In this sample, this clonotype turned up many times. J is TRBJ2-1 and V is TRBV2; 7 nucleotides line up with TRBD2. V lost 5 bases and J lost 7; bases outside the gene matches: 8. The germline CDR1 and CDR2 sequences are SNHLY and FYNNEI. This CDR3 region has 14 residues. CDR3 residues: CASSNPGLGNEQFF. As DNA, the CDR3 is TGTGCCAGCAGTAACCCCGGACTAGGGAATGAGCAGTTCTTC.

This clonotype was found many times. The chain carries TRBV18 and TRBJ2-5; perhaps TRBD2 as D (6 bases). CDR1 is KGHSH, CDR2 LQKENI, per germline. There are 15 residues in the CDR3. V dropped 4 bases and J dropped 5 bases, with 17 bases sitting between them. CDR3 DNA sequence: TGTGCCAGCTCACGCCAAGGAGGAGGGAAGGAGACCCAGTACTTC. Translating it yields CASSRQGGGKETQYF.

This sequence joins TRBV5-1 and TRBJ2-3; a possible D gene is TRBD1 (6 bases). Per germline, CDR1 SGHRS and CDR2 YFSETQ. Trimming took 4 bases from V and 2 from J, leaving 14 bases between them. The CDR3 loop spans 15 amino acids. The CDR3 sequence: CASSKLGGFTDTQYF. CDR3 DNA: TGCGCCAGCAGCAAACTAGGGGGATTCACAGATACGCAGTATTTT.

The table lists this clonotype with a few counts. The rearrangement links TRBV5-1 to TRBJ1-1, with D possibly being TRBD1 (6 bases). V lost 4 bases and J lost 2, with 15 bases in between. Germline assignment: CDR1 SGHRS and CDR2 YFSETQ. The length of the CDR3 is 15 residues. The CDR3, as DNA: TGCGCCAGCAGCCCTAGTGCGGGGGCAAACACTGAAGCTTTCTTT. It translates to CASSPSAGANTEAFF.

The J gene is TRBJ1-5, the V gene TRBV19; the D is unclear. Trimming took 1 base from V and 0 from J, leaving 10 bases between them. Per the germline V gene, CDR1 is LNHDA and CDR2 is SQIVND (reference sequence). The CDR3 runs 16 residues. The CDR3 loop reads CASSIGPSGSNQPQHF. The CDR3 region has the DNA TGTGCCAGTAGTATAGGACCCTCGGGTAGCAATCAGCCCCAGCATTTT.

This chain connects TRBV6-1 to TRBJ2-3, with 10 bases fitting TRBD2. Germline V gene lookup returns CDR1 MNHNS and CDR2 SASEGT. Trimming cost V 6 bases and J 2 bases; bases outside gene matches: 5. The CDR3 contains 15 residues. The CDR3 nucleotides are TGTGCCAGCAGCCTACTAGCGGGGTACACAGATACGCAGTATTTT. Protein product: CASSLLAGYTDTQYF.

This clonotype showed up many times. This chain links TRBV7-2 with TRBJ1-2; 8 nucleotides agree with TRBD1. Germline values: CDR1 SGHTA, CDR2 FQGNSA. J gave up 5 bases and V 1 base, and 9 bases lay outside the gene matches. This CDR3 is built from 16 residues. The CDR3 protein is CASSLDFGYRGYGYTF. In DNA, the CDR3 is TGTGCCAGCAGCTTAGACTTTGGTTACAGGGGGTATGGCTACACCTTC.

This clonotype came up many times. The chain couples TRBV6-1 to TRBJ1-5; 9 nucleotides agree with TRBD1. Germline values: CDR1 MNHNS, CDR2 SASEGT. Trimming cost V 6 bases and J 6 bases; bases outside gene matches: 6. The length of the CDR3 is 14 residues. CDR3 in amino acids: CASRKGQGGQPQHF. DNA of the CDR3: TGTGCCAGCAGGAAGGGACAGGGAGGTCAGCCCCAGCATTTT.